This T cell receptor beta chain emerged from a study of CD8+ T cells in alopecia areata. Background on the study: It was roughly 6-10-week-old female C3H/HeJ mice that received skin from roughly 6-13-month-old C3H/HeJ graft donors with spontaneous alopecia. Study-wide results and caveats: Sequencing of scalp samples also includes resident alphabeta T cells from normal skin. With patients, TCR sharing proved less clear than in mice, a difference possibly related to HLA. Relative to normal scalp, lesional scalp, especially alopecia totalis/universalis, showed higher clonality.

This clone was counted only a few times. Its antigen remains unidentified. The genes and germline here are from mouse. The missing CDR3 end, 4 residues past where the read stops, is filled in from the germline J gene. V was cut by 0 bases and J by 1 base, with 6 bases left in between. Germline CDR1 NSQYPW, CDR2 LRSPGD (reference sequence). The CDR3 length is 14 residues. Following extraction, RNA underwent reverse transcription to cDNA, which served as the sequencing template. Profiled with immunoSEQ multiplex PCR; TCRdb holds only in-frame clones, not every one. Sampling found 200,000 to 300,000 clones, none seen once. On the basis of CD4, CD8alpha, NKG2D, NKG2ACE and other markers, pooled cutaneous lymph node cells were sorted.

The clonotype was recovered from a C3H/HeJ mouse with alopecia areata. The strain's MHC type: H2-k. The sample comprised CD4+ T cells sorted from a lymph node. The rearrangement joins TRBV1 to TRBJ1-1; D is undetermined. CDR3 region: CTCSADHKNTEVFF. The part of the CDR3 DNA that was read is TGCACCTGCAGTGCAGATCACAAAAACACA.